The 20 T cell receptor beta chains in this list originate from one sample, sequenced in a study of response to subunit inactivated influenza vaccine. TCRdb re-called the RT-PCR reads with MiXCR, one entry per CDR3 protein. The data contain roughly 650,000 distinct CDR3 sequences, 12% to 15% of them seen just once; the ten biggest clones take up 6% to 9.5%. The sequencing used PBMCs from blood, collected around 15 days before vaccination. All receptors derive from a man aged 50-59 years who received an inactivated influenza vaccine.

In its sample, this clonotype was seen many times. V usage is TRBV12-3 or TRBV12-4 and J usage is TRBJ2-7; no reliable D call. CDR3 length: 14 amino acids. V was clipped by 1 base and J by 7 bases, with 14 bases between them. CDR3 in DNA: TGTGCCAGCAGTTTAGGTGGCTCCATAGGGGAGCAGTACTTC. Amino acid sequence: CASSLGGSIGEQYF.

The V and J genes are TRBV5-1 and TRBJ2-3, with 12 bases that match TRBD2. The CDR3 runs to 16 residues. Germline CDR1 is SGHRS and CDR2 is YFSETQ. The V and J ends lost 4 bases and 4 bases, in that order; junction bases with no gene match: 7. DNA of the CDR3: TGCGCCAGCAGCGGCCTAGCGGGGGGGCCTTCAGATACGCAGTATTTT. Protein: CASSGLAGGPSDTQYF.

This clonotype was recorded only once. V gene TRBV9 combines with J gene TRBJ2-5; tentative D call: TRBD1 (6 bases). With 0 bases removed from V and 0 bases from J, the gap between germline ends came to 9 bases. This CDR3 is 15 amino acids long. Germline assignment: CDR1 SGDLS and CDR2 YYNGEE. CDR3 in amino acids: CASSVGDRHQETQYF. DNA of the CDR3: TGTGCCAGCAGCGTAGGCGACAGGCACCAAGAGACCCAGTACTTC.

V and J are TRBV20-1 and TRBJ2-1; 15 nucleotides agree with TRBD2. Germline CDR1 is DFQATT and CDR2 is SNEGSKA (reference sequence). J was trimmed by 5 bases and V by 3 bases; bases with no gene match: 2. The CDR3 covers 15 residues. CDR3 DNA: TGCAGTGCTAGGGGGACTAGCGGGGGGAACAATGAGCAGTTCTTC. Translating gives CSARGTSGGNNEQFF.

The chain links TRBV2 to TRBJ2-1; D is undetermined. CDR1 is SNHLY and CDR2 is FYNNEI in the germline V gene. CDR3 length: 13 amino acids. V was shortened by 9 bases and J by 2 bases, with 11 bases between the two germline ends. CDR3 DNA: TGTGCCAGAGACAATAGTGCCTACAATGAGCAGTTCTTC. This codes for CARDNSAYNEQFF.

A few counts support this clonotype. Here the CDR3 DNA reads TGTGCCAGCTCACCACCCCTGGAAAGCCACGGCTACACCTTC. Encoded protein: CASSPPLESHGYTF. The chain uses TRBV18 and TRBJ1-2, with unresolved D. Trimming cost V 0 bases and J 8 bases, with 13 bases left between them. The CDR3 spans 14 residues. The germline V gene encodes CDR1 KGHSH and CDR2 LQKENI.

There are a few counts of this clonotype. The chain is built from TRBV7-6 and TRBJ2-7; D is perhaps TRBD1 (5 bases). In germline, CDR1 is SGHVS, CDR2 FNYEAQ. Trimming removed 0 bases at V and 3 bases at J, with 18 bases between. This CDR3 spans 17 amino acids. The CDR3, as DNA: TGTGCCAGCAGCTTAGCGCTTCTGGGGCGGCTTCACTACGAGCAGTACTTC. Translation: CASSLALLGRLHYEQYF.

This clonotype was seen a handful of times. The chain carries TRBV12-3 or TRBV12-4 and TRBJ2-3; D call uncertain. The CDR3 extends over 17 amino acids. Between the trimmed V and J ends, which lost 5 bases and 3 bases, there was a span of 21 bases. DNA for the CDR3: TGTGCCAGCAGTGGGTCTATAGGGCAGCAAACGACAGATACGCAGTATTTT. Translation: CASSGSIGQQTTDTQYF.

The rearrangement uses TRBV5-5 and TRBJ1-4; no definite D call. The germline V gene encodes CDR1 SGHKS and CDR2 YYEKEE (reference sequence). V gave up 2 bases and J gave up 0 bases, with 11 bases separating them. The length of the CDR3 is 16 residues. CDR3 DNA: TGTGCCAGCAGCTTAGGCAGCCGCTCAACTAATGAAAAACTGTTTTTT. Translating gives CASSLGSRSTNEKLFF.

This clonotype was recorded at least ten times. The gene calls are TRBV20-1 and TRBJ2-7, with 10 positions matching TRBD2. V shed 1 base and J 6 bases; nucleotides not matched to a gene: 9. This CDR3 comprises 15 residues. Germline V gene lookup returns CDR1 DFQATT and CDR2 SNEGSKA (reference sequence). The CDR3 DNA reads as TGCAGTGCTAGAGGTTATCTAGCGGGAGAACGCGAGCAGTACTTC. It is translated as CSARGYLAGEREQYF.

Here the CDR3 reads CASSGQGAGNEQFF. The CDR3 nucleotides read TGCGCCAGCAGCGGACAGGGGGCTGGTAATGAGCAGTTCTTC. The gene calls are TRBV5-1 and TRBJ2-1; 11 positions match TRBD1. V dropped 4 bases and J dropped 7; count of bases not matched to a gene: 4. Germline assignment: CDR1 SGHRS and CDR2 YFSETQ. This CDR3 comprises 14 residues.

The chain is built from TRBV5-5 and TRBJ2-2, with 7 bases aligning to TRBD1. This CDR3 is 15 amino acids long. The J segment lost 3 bases and the V segment lost 4 bases, leaving 6 bases of the junction unmatched. Per the germline V gene, CDR1 is SGHKS and CDR2 is YYEKEE (reference sequence). The DNA for the CDR3 is TGTGCCAGCAGCGGCACAGGGGCCGACACCGGGGAGCTGTTTTTT. It codes for CASSGTGADTGELFF.

V gene TRBV12-3 or TRBV12-4 combines with J gene TRBJ2-7, with TRBD1 matching 8 bases. The CDR3 runs 15 residues. V lost 6 bases and J lost 2; bases outside the gene matches: 9. CDR3 nucleotide sequence: TGTGCCAGCAGGGCAGGGGGCGCGTTAACCTACGAGCAGTACTTC. This translates into CASRAGGALTYEQYF.

The V call is TRBV7-9, the J call TRBJ2-1; possible D gene TRBD2, 5 bases. CDR1 is SEHNR, CDR2 FQNEAQ, per germline (reference sequence). V lost 5 bases and J lost 5, with 10 bases in between. This CDR3 has 13 amino acids. CDR3 in DNA: TGTGCCAGCAGCAACTACGGGAACAATGAGCAGTTCTTC. Amino acid sequence: CASSNYGNNEQFF.

This clonotype was seen at least ten times. V and J are TRBV29-1 and TRBJ2-3; D call uncertain. Germline V gene lookup returns CDR1 SQVTM and CDR2 ANQGSEA. This CDR3 contains 17 residues. The V and J ends lost 0 bases and 4 bases respectively, with 20 bases between them. The CDR3 region is CSVEDQRPPWWSDTQYF. The CDR3 bases are TGCAGCGTTGAAGATCAACGGCCCCCGTGGTGGTCAGATACGCAGTATTTT.

This clonotype was seen a handful of times. The chain recombines TRBV7-2 with TRBJ2-7; a possible D gene is TRBD1 (6 bases). The length of the CDR3 is 13 residues. Germline lookup yields CDR1 SGHTA and CDR2 FQGNSA. The germline V and J ends were trimmed by 3 bases and 7 bases, with 13 bases remaining between them. CDR3 residues: CASSLVKDSEQYF. The CDR3 nucleotides read TGTGCCAGCAGCTTGGTAAAGGACAGTGAGCAGTACTTC.

The chain is built from TRBV11-1 and TRBJ2-3; D could derive from TRBD1 or TRBD2 (5 bases each). V dropped 4 bases and J dropped 2 bases, with 16 bases sitting between them. CDR1 SGHAT and CDR2 FQDESV come from the germline V gene (reference sequence). The CDR3 sequence is 16 residues long. CDR3 residues: CASSSSRDHPTDTQYF. The CDR3 nucleotides are TGTGCCAGCAGCTCAAGCCGGGACCACCCCACAGATACGCAGTATTTT.

This clonotype was detected ten times or more. This chain links TRBV29-1 with TRBJ2-7; 10 nucleotides match TRBD1. The trim removed 6 bases at V and 2 bases at J, leaving 10 bases unmatched. Looked up from germline, CDR1 is SQVTM and CDR2 is ANQGSEA. This CDR3 has 15 residues. The CDR3 sequence: CSVLSGTGETYEQYF. The DNA of the CDR3 is TGCAGCGTGCTGTCCGGGACAGGGGAAACCTACGAGCAGTACTTC.

A few counts support this clonotype. The chain links TRBV12-3 or TRBV12-4 to TRBJ2-1; D uncertain. Trimming pared 2 bases from V and 9 bases from J, leaving 11 bases between. The CDR3 runs 13 residues. This CDR3 is CASSLSLIIEQFF. The CDR3 nucleotides are TGTGCCAGCAGTTTATCGCTGATCATTGAGCAGTTCTTC.

This clonotype was seen a few times. The CDR3 loop reads CASSFAGGTQETQYF. CDR3 DNA: TGTGCCAGCAGCTTCGCAGGGGGGACCCAAGAGACCCAGTACTTC. This chain connects TRBV5-5 to TRBJ2-5; weak D call: TRBD1 (7 bases). The CDR3 extends over 15 amino acids. Germline-derived CDR1 and CDR2 are SGHKS and YYEKEE (reference sequence). The V end was cut by 2 bases, the J end by 1 base, with 12 bases between.